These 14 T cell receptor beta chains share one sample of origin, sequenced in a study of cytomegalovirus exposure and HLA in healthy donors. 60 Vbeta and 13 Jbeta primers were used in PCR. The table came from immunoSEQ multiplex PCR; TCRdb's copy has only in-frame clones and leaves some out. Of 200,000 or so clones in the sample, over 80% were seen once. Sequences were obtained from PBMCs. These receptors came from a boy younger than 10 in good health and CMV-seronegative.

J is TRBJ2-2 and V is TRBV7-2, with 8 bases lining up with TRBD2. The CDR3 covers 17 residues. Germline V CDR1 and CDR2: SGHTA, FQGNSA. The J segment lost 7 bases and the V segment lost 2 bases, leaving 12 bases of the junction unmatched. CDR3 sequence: CASSLIGLRGAHGELFF. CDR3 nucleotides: TGTGCCAGCAGCTTAATCGGGTTGCGGGGGGCCCACGGGGAGCTGTTTTTT.

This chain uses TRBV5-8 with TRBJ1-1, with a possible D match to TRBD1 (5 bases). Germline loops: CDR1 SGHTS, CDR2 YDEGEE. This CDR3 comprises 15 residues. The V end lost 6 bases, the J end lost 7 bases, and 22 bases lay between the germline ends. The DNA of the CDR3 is TGTGCCAGCACTCCCCCCCGCGCAGGGTTAGGTGAAGCTTTCTTT. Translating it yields CASTPPRAGLGEAFF. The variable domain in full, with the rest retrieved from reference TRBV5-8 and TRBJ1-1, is EAGVTQSPTHLIKTRGQQATLRCSPISGHTSVYWYQQALGLGLQFLLWYDEGEERNRGNFPPRFSGRQFPNYSSELNVNALELEDSALYLCASTPPRAGLGEAFFGQGTRLTVV.

The CDR3: CASSQLQATGNTIYF. The CDR3 nucleotides read TGCGCCAGCAGCCAACTGCAGGCAACTGGAAACACCATATATTTT. This chain links TRBV4-1 with TRBJ1-3; no clear D. V was shortened by 2 bases and J by 2 bases, with 10 bases between the two germline ends. Germline lookup yields CDR1 MGHRA and CDR2 YSYEKL. The CDR3 totals 15 residues.

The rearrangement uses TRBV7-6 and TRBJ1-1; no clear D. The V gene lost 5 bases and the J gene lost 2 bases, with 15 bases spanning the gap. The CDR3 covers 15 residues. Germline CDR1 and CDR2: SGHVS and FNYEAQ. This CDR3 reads CASSPVSLPNTEAFF. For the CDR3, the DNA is TGTGCCAGCAGCCCGGTAAGCTTACCTAACACTGAAGCTTTCTTT.

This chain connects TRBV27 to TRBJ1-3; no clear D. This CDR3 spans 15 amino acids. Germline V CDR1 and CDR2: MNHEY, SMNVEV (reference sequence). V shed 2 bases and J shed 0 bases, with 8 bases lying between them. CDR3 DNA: TGTGCCAGCAGTTTAGTGGCCAGCTCTGGAAACACCATATATTTT. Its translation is CASSLVASSGNTIYF.

The CDR3 coding sequence is TGTGCCAGCAGCTTGAGGACAGGGGCGGCCGAGCAGTACTTC. This translates into CASSLRTGAAEQYF. The chain links TRBV5-4 to TRBJ2-7, with 9 bases matching TRBD1. CDR1 SGHNT and CDR2 YYREEE come from the germline V gene (reference sequence). The length of the CDR3 is 14 residues. With 1 base clipped from V and 6 bases from J, the junction kept 5 bases outside the gene matches.

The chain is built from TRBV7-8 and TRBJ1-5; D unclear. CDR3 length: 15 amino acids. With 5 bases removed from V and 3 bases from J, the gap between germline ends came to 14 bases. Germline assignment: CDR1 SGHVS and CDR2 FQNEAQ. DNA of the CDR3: TGTGCCAGCAGCATAGACGACACCTCCAATCAGCCCCAGCATTTT. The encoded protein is CASSIDDTSNQPQHF.

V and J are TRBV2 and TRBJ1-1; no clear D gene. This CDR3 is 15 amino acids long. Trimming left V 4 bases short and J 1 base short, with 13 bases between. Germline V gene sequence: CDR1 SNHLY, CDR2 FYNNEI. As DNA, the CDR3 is TGTGCCAGCAGTGGACAACCCGCGGGGAACACTGAAGCTTTCTTT. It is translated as CASSGQPAGNTEAFF.

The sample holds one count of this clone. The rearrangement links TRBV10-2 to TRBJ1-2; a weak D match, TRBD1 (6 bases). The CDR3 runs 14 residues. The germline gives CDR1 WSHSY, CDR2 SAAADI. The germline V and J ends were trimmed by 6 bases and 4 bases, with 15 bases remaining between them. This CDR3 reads CASRADSPPYGYTF. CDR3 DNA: TGCGCCAGCAGAGCGGACAGCCCTCCCTATGGCTACACCTTC.

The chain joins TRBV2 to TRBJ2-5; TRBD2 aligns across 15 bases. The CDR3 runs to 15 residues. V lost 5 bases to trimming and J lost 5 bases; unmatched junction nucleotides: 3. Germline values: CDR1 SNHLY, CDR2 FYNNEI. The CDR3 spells CASSWTSGRGETQYF. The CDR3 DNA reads TGTGCCAGCAGTTGGACTAGCGGGAGGGGGGAGACCCAGTACTTC.

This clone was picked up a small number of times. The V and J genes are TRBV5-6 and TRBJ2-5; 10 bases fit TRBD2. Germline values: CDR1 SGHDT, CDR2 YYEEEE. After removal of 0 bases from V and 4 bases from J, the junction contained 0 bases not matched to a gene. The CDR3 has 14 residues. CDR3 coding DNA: TGTGCCAGCAGCTTGGGACTAGCGGGAGAGACCCAGTACTTC. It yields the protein CASSLGLAGETQYF.

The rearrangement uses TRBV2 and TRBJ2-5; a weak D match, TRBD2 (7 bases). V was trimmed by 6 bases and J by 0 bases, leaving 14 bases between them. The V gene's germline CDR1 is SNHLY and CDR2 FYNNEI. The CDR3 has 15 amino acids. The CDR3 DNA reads TGTGCCAGCAGACATCGAGGGGGGGACCAAGAGACCCAGTACTTC. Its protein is CASRHRGGDQETQYF.

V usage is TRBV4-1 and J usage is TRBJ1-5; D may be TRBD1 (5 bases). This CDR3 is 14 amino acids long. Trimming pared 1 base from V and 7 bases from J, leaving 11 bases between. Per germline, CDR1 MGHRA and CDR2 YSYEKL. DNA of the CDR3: TGCGCCAGCAGCCAAGGCTCCAGGGCGCAGCCCCAGCATTTT. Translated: CASSQGSRAQPQHF.

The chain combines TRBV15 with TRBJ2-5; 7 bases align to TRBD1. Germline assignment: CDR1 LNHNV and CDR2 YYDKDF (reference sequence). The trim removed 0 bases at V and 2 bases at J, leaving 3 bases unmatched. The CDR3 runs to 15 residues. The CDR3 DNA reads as TGTGCCACCAGCAGAGAATACAGGGGACAAGAGACCCAGTACTTC. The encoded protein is CATSREYRGQETQYF.